A selection of T cell receptor beta chains follows, all from one sample in a study of Graves' ophthalmopathy and Graves' hyperthyroidism. TCRdb analysed the multiplex PCR reads with MiXCR anew, one entry per CDR3 protein. The sample yields over a million distinct CDR3 sequences, approximately 35% seen once. The sequencing sample was made of peripheral blood or thyroid tissue (not recorded which). These receptors came from an adult man with Graves' hyperthyroidism. Both conserved end residues are part of each CDR3. A D gene is named only where the DNA matches it firmly. Clone size is shown for a subset of rows, as once, few, many or a class of expanded clone.

once	.	TRBV25-1	TRBJ2-2	TGTGCCAGCAGAGATGGGCGGGTCAGCACCGGGGAGCTGTTTTTT	CASRDGRVSTGELFF
.	.	TRBV2	TRBJ1-1	TGTGCCAGCCTAATGGGACAAGAGAACACTGAAGCTTTCTTT	CASLMGQENTEAFF
many	.	TRBV7-8	TRBJ2-7	TGTGCCAGCAGCCCAGGGACGGTACCCTACGAGCAGTACTTC	CASSPGTVPYEQYF
once	.	TRBV29-1	TRBJ1-4	TGCAGCGTTGAATTGTCAGGGGATGAAAAACTGTTTTTT	CSVELSGDEKLFF
.	TRBD2	TRBV5-8	TRBJ2-6	TGTGCCAGCAGCTTAGCGGGGGGCGCTTTACCTGGGGCCAACGTCCTGACTTTC	CASSLAGGALPGANVLTF
many	.	TRBV24-1	TRBJ2-2	TGTGCCACCAGTGACCAAGTTCCCGGGGAGCTGTTTTTT	CATSDQVPGELFF
.	.	TRBV29-1	TRBJ1-1	TGCAGCCAAGTAGACACTGAAGCTTTCTTT	CSQVDTEAFF
many	.	TRBV2	TRBJ1-1	TGTGCCAGCAGGGCACTTGGGCCGGCCACTGAAGCTTTCTTT	CASRALGPATEAFF
many	.	TRBV12-3/TRBV12-4	TRBJ2-7	TGTGCCAGCAGCCCTCGGGACAAGACCTACGAGCAGTACTTC	CASSPRDKTYEQYF
.	.	TRBV11-2	TRBJ2-7	TGTGCCAGCAGCCCCCCGCCTTACGAGCAGTACTTC	CASSPPPYEQYF
.	TRBD1	TRBV10-2	TRBJ2-7	TGCGCCAGCAGTGAGTCGGTCGACAGGGACTCCTACGAGCAGTACTTC	CASSESVDRDSYEQYF
few	.	TRBV5-8	TRBJ1-2	TGTGCCAGCAGCTTACGATTGCGCGGCCCGTCCTCGACAGACACCTTC	CASSLRLRGPSSTDTF
few	.	TRBV5-4	TRBJ1-2	TGTGCCAGCAGCCCCTCCACGTTTCCGCCACGGGAGGGCTACACCTTC	CASSPSTFPPREGYTF
many	.	TRBV10-3	TRBJ1-2	TGTGCCATCAATCCAGGCCCCCGGCGTGGCTACACCTTC	CAINPGPRRGYTF
.	.	TRBV4-2	TRBJ1-5	TGTGCCAGCAGCCAAGGGATTAGCAATCAGCCCCAGCATTTT	CASSQGISNQPQHF
many	.	TRBV3-1	TRBJ2-5	TGTGCCAGCAGCCGGCTCGGATCGGAAGAGACCCAGTACTTC	CASSRLGSEETQYF
few	.	TRBV20-1	TRBJ1-6	TGCAGTGCTGCATCCGGACAGCATAATTCACCCCTCCACTTT	CSAASGQHNSPLHF
.	.	TRBV30	TRBJ2-5	TGTGCCTGGAGTCCAGGTGGGACCCAGTACTTC	CAWSPGGTQYF
few	.	TRBV29-1	TRBJ2-6	TGCAGCGTGGAGGGGGCCGCTGAAGCTTTC	CSVEGAAEAF
many	.	TRBV20-1	TRBJ2-5	TGCAGTGCTGGACTCGGGACGGACCAAGAGACCCAGTACTTC	CSAGLGTDQETQYF
many	.	TRBV4-1	TRBJ2-7	TGCGCCAGCAGCCAAGCAGGACTCCTCTCCTACGAGCAGTACTTC	CASSQAGLLSYEQYF
.	.	TRBV28	TRBJ1-5	TGTGCCAGCAGTCCCGGGGACACCCACAATCAGCCCCAGCATTTT	CASSPGDTHNQPQHF
.	.	TRBV10-3	TRBJ1-5	TGTGCCATCAGCTACAGGGCAGGGGAGACCCAGCATTTT	CAISYRAGETQHF
.	.	TRBV10-3	TRBJ1-6	TGTGCCAGCAGTTACGTCGGACAGTCTATTAATTCACCCCTCCACTTT	CASSYVGQSINSPLHF
few	.	TRBV11-2	TRBJ2-2	TGTGCCAGCAGCGCAGAATGGGGGGCCGGGGAGCTGTTTTTT	CASSAEWGAGELFF
.	TRBD2	TRBV5-1	TRBJ2-5	TGCGCCAGCAGCTCGGGGGACTACGGTAACCAAGAGACCCAGTACTTC	CASSSGDYGNQETQYF
.	.	TRBV7-2	TRBJ1-6	TGTGCCAGCAGCCCCAGAGGGGGGAGGTCACCCCTCCACTTT	CASSPRGGRSPLHF
.	TRBD1	TRBV7-3	TRBJ2-7	TGTGCCAGCAGCCCCAGACAGGGGGTACCCTACGAGCAGTACTTC	CASSPRQGVPYEQYF
.	.	TRBV7-8	TRBJ2-2	.	CASSLGFPGSCFF
few	.	TRBV10-3	TRBJ1-5	TGTGCCATCAGTGAGTCGGTCCAGGCCCGGCAGCCCCAGCATTTT	CAISESVQARQPQHF
many	TRBD2	TRBV4-3	TRBJ2-5	TGCGCCAGCAGCCAAGTGGCTAGCGGAGAGACCCAGTACTTC	CASSQVASGETQYF
many	TRBD2	TRBV2	TRBJ2-5	TGTGCCAGCAGTGGTTTGGGAGCGGGAGGCCAAGAGACCCAGTACTTC	CASSGLGAGGQETQYF
many	.	TRBV10-3	TRBJ2-2	TGTGCCATCGGAGATTCGGGGGAGCTGTTTTTT	CAIGDSGELFF
.	.	TRBV15	TRBJ1-2	TGTGCCACCAGCAGCCAAGGCCCCCCCTCTGGCTACACCTTC	CATSSQGPPSGYTF
.	TRBD1	TRBV10-3	TRBJ1-2	TGTGCCAGCACCGACCGGACAGGGGAAACCTATGGCTACACCTTC	CASTDRTGETYGYTF
many	.	TRBV20-1	TRBJ2-7	TGCAGTGCAACCCAGGGATTTGAGTACGAGCAGTACTTC	CSATQGFEYEQYF
few	.	TRBV5-6	TRBJ2-6	TGTGCCAGCAGGATGGGAGGCTCTGGGGCCAACGTCCTGACTTTC	CASRMGGSGANVLTF
.	TRBD1	TRBV25-1	TRBJ1-2	TGTGCCAGCACCCGGGACAGGGGTCCCTATGGCTACACCTTC	CASTRDRGPYGYTF
.	TRBD1	TRBV29-1	TRBJ2-7	TGCAGCGTTGAAGGGACAGGGGCTACCTACGAGCAGTACTTC	CSVEGTGATYEQYF
.	TRBD2	TRBV11-2	TRBJ2-5	TGTGCCAGCAGTTCGGGGGGAGCGGGAGAGACCCAGTACTTC	CASSSGGAGETQYF
.	.	TRBV6-5	TRBJ1-2	TGTGCCAGCAGTTACTCGGGGGGGGAAGGCTACACCTTC	CASSYSGGEGYTF
.	.	TRBV5-6	TRBJ1-1	TGTGCCAGCAGTTTCCAGGACCGCACTGAAGCTTTCTTT	CASSFQDRTEAFF